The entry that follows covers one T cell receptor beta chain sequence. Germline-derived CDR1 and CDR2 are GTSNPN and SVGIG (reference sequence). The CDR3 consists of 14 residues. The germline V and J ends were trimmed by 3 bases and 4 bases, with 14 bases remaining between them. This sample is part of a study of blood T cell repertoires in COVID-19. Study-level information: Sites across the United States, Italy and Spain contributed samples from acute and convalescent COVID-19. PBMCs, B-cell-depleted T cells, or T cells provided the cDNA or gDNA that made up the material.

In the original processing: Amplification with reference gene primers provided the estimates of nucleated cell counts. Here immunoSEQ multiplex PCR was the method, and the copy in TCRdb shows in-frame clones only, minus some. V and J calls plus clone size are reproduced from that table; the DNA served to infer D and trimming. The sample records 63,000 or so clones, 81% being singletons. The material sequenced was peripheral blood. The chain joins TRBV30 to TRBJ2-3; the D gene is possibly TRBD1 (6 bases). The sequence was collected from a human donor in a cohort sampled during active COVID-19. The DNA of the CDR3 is TGTGCCTGGAGCCGACTGGGGGCCGCAGATACGCAGTATTTT. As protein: CAWSRLGAADTQYF.